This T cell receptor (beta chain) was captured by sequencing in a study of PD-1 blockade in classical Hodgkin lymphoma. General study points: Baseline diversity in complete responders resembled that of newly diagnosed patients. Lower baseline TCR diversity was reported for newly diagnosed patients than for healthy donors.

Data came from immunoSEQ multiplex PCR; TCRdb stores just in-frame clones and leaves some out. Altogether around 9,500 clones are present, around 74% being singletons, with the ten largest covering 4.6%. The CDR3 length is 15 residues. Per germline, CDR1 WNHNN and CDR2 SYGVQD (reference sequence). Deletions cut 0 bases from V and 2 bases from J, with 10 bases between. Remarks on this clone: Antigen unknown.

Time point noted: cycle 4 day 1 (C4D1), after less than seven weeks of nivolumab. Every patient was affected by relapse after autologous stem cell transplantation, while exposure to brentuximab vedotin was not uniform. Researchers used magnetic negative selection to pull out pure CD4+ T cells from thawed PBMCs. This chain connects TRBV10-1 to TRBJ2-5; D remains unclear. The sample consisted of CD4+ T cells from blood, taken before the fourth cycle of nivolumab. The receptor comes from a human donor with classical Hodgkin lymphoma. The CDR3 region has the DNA TGCGCCAGCAGTGAGTCGGGCAGACCACAAGAGACCCAGTACTTC. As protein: CASSESGRPQETQYF.